Listed below are T cell receptor beta chains from one sample, sequenced in a study of blood T cell repertoires in COVID-19. Some clones are missing from TCRdb's copy, which holds only in-frame ones; the method was immunoSEQ multiplex PCR. The sample has approximately 150,000 clones, about four fifths seen once. The specimen was peripheral blood. These receptors were collected from a human donor in a cohort sampled during active COVID-19. Both conserved end residues are trimmed from each CDR3. The D gene is left open where the match is weak.

V gene: TRBV28; D gene: TRBD1; J gene: TRBJ1-5; CDR3 protein: ASSFQGQGGNQPQH
V gene: TRBV19; D gene: TRBD1; J gene: TRBJ1-5; CDR3 protein: ASTKDRGFNQPQH
V gene: TRBV4-3; D gene: .; J gene: TRBJ2-2; CDR3 protein: ASSQDSRVNTGELF
V gene: TRBV5-5; D gene: .; J gene: TRBJ1-5; CDR3 protein: ASSLRIAGAAQRPQH
V gene: TRBV3-1/TRBV3-2; D gene: .; J gene: TRBJ2-7; CDR3 protein: ASSQVAYEQY
V gene: TRBV7-2; D gene: .; J gene: TRBJ2-4; CDR3 protein: ASSLVAGNIQY
V gene: TRBV27; D gene: .; J gene: TRBJ1-5; CDR3 protein: ASRPGDFWGYSNQPQH
V gene: TRBV5-1; D gene: TRBD2; J gene: TRBJ2-5; CDR3 protein: ASSQAAGVETQY
V gene: TRBV5-6; D gene: .; J gene: TRBJ1-1; CDR3 protein: ASSLSGDTEAF
V gene: TRBV29-1; D gene: .; J gene: TRBJ1-2; CDR3 protein: SVDRQAANYGYT
V gene: TRBV4-1; D gene: TRBD2; J gene: TRBJ2-3; CDR3 protein: ASSQRGTSGFTDTQY
V gene: TRBV5-1; D gene: TRBD1; J gene: TRBJ2-2; CDR3 protein: ASSLAGGGELF
V gene: TRBV10-3; D gene: TRBD1; J gene: TRBJ2-7; CDR3 protein: AISDSLLRTGESYEQY
V gene: TRBV5-5; D gene: .; J gene: TRBJ1-1; CDR3 protein: ASSLGASPTEAF
V gene: TRBV7-2; D gene: TRBD1; J gene: TRBJ2-5; CDR3 protein: ASSPSPGQQETQY
V gene: TRBV20-1; D gene: .; J gene: TRBJ2-7; CDR3 protein: SARRSVEQY
V gene: TRBV10-3; D gene: .; J gene: TRBJ2-2; CDR3 protein: AISETLGGNTGELF
V gene: TRBV19; D gene: TRBD1; J gene: TRBJ2-6; CDR3 protein: ASTPTGGNSGANVLT
V gene: TRBV14; D gene: .; J gene: TRBJ1-2; CDR3 protein: ASSQDSGGRGYT
V gene: TRBV7-2; D gene: TRBD1; J gene: TRBJ1-5; CDR3 protein: ASSTTGTANQPQH
V gene: TRBV27; D gene: TRBD2; J gene: TRBJ2-7; CDR3 protein: ASSPGTSGYEQY
V gene: TRBV11-2; D gene: .; J gene: TRBJ2-2; CDR3 protein: ASSLAGEAGELF
V gene: TRBV9; D gene: TRBD2; J gene: TRBJ2-1; CDR3 protein: ASTSGRLGGNEQF
V gene: TRBV10-3; D gene: .; J gene: TRBJ1-2; CDR3 protein: AISDGEDYGYT
V gene: TRBV5-1; D gene: .; J gene: TRBJ2-7; CDR3 protein: ASSFLDSSYEQY
V gene: TRBV30; D gene: TRBD2; J gene: TRBJ2-1; CDR3 protein: AWSAETGGVNEQF
V gene: TRBV28; D gene: .; J gene: TRBJ2-7; CDR3 protein: ASTPGVPYEQY
V gene: TRBV7-7; D gene: TRBD1; J gene: TRBJ2-5; CDR3 protein: ASSITGGTGETQY
V gene: TRBV11-2; D gene: .; J gene: TRBJ1-1; CDR3 protein: ASSLGRGTEAF
V gene: TRBV10-3; D gene: .; J gene: TRBJ1-4; CDR3 protein: AISDRRDEKLF
V gene: TRBV21-1; D gene: .; J gene: TRBJ2-7; CDR3 protein: ASSKRLGGGKSEQY
V gene: TRBV7-2; D gene: TRBD2; J gene: TRBJ2-1; CDR3 protein: ASSLGGGTANNEQF
V gene: TRBV18; D gene: .; J gene: TRBJ1-2; CDR3 protein: ASSPSRGYGYT
V gene: TRBV6-5; D gene: .; J gene: TRBJ2-1; CDR3 protein: ASSYSGGPRNEQF
V gene: TRBV29-1; D gene: .; J gene: TRBJ2-1; CDR3 protein: SVEPYSVRFDNEQF
V gene: TRBV2; D gene: TRBD2; J gene: TRBJ2-7; CDR3 protein: ASRTSGPPAEQY
V gene: TRBV29-1; D gene: TRBD2; J gene: TRBJ2-2; CDR3 protein: SVERLAGGTGELF
V gene: TRBV5-1; D gene: .; J gene: TRBJ1-4; CDR3 protein: ASSEQGGEKLF
V gene: TRBV2; D gene: .; J gene: TRBJ1-2; CDR3 protein: ASSGGPYGYT
V gene: TRBV2; D gene: TRBD1; J gene: TRBJ2-7; CDR3 protein: ASSGGLRTGEQY
V gene: TRBV10-2; D gene: .; J gene: TRBJ1-2; CDR3 protein: ASLGVGRFYGYT
V gene: TRBV2; D gene: TRBD2; J gene: TRBJ2-7; CDR3 protein: ASSLLAVGVDEQY
V gene: TRBV2; D gene: TRBD1; J gene: TRBJ2-7; CDR3 protein: ASRDRGYEQY
V gene: TRBV18; D gene: .; J gene: TRBJ1-1; CDR3 protein: ASSVSENTEAF
V gene: TRBV18; D gene: TRBD2; J gene: TRBJ2-7; CDR3 protein: ASSPGATSGRIGEQY
V gene: TRBV5-4; D gene: TRBD1; J gene: TRBJ2-3; CDR3 protein: ASSLPGQSTDTQY
V gene: TRBV7-9; D gene: TRBD2; J gene: TRBJ2-2; CDR3 protein: ASVLVGREGLGTGELF
V gene: TRBV2; D gene: .; J gene: TRBJ2-7; CDR3 protein: ASRAASVNEQY
V gene: TRBV5-6; D gene: TRBD1; J gene: TRBJ2-7; CDR3 protein: ASSLAGTGSYEQY
V gene: TRBV27; D gene: .; J gene: TRBJ2-4; CDR3 protein: ASSSIAGGAKNIQY
V gene: TRBV28; D gene: .; J gene: TRBJ2-4; CDR3 protein: ASSLGDTKNIQY
V gene: TRBV29-1; D gene: TRBD1; J gene: TRBJ1-4; CDR3 protein: SVDAGGGEKLF
V gene: TRBV5-1; D gene: TRBD1; J gene: TRBJ2-7; CDR3 protein: ASSPGQGSIYEQY
V gene: TRBV5-1; D gene: .; J gene: TRBJ2-1; CDR3 protein: ASSLEGSSYNEQF
V gene: TRBV5-1; D gene: TRBD1; J gene: TRBJ2-5; CDR3 protein: ASSPGQAETQY